The rows below give T cell receptor beta chains drawn from one sample of a study of monozygotic twins with inflammatory bowel disease. TCRdb reprocessed the 5' RACE reads and reports one entry per CDR3 protein, with no DNA. The table counts 400,000 to 500,000 distinct CDR3 sequences; under 3% lies in the top ten. The sequenced sample consisted of blood. These TCRs come from a human donor with ulcerative colitis or Crohn's disease, or a healthy co-twin of an affected twin (not recorded which). The CDR3 runs from the conserved cysteine through the conserved F or W.

v_gene	j_gene	CDR3aa
TRBV6-2/TRBV6-3	TRBJ1-2	CASNTAPGQGRIYGYTF
TRBV5-1	TRBJ2-5	CASSDRARRGETQYF
TRBV5-4	TRBJ1-2	CASSFDRGSLNYGYTF
TRBV20-1	TRBJ2-7	CSARDTGQGSTYEQYF
TRBV30	TRBJ2-5	CAWSAIGTGRETQYF
TRBV6-1	TRBJ2-5	CASAREIVETQYF
TRBV19	TRBJ2-7	CASSDRWTQEKYF
TRBV4-3	TRBJ2-1	CASSQDPFSYNEQFF
TRBV29-1	TRBJ2-4	CSVYPVTGGIQYF
TRBV19	TRBJ2-3	CASSTGTADTQYF
TRBV5-1	TRBJ2-3	CASSLVGAGGLDSTDTQYF
TRBV4-1	TRBJ1-1	CASSERTEHTEAFF
TRBV19	TRBJ1-1	CASSTSSKALTEAFF
TRBV27	TRBJ1-4	CASSPSTRSEKLFF
TRBV4-2	TRBJ2-2	CASSQERDGGELFF
TRBV20-1	TRBJ2-1	CSATQPGLDYNEQFF
TRBV18	TRBJ1-5	CASSPPGGGLPQHF
TRBV5-5	TRBJ2-1	CASSTYSSGSNEQFF
TRBV5-1	TRBJ1-5	CASSLAGGANQPQHF
TRBV5-1	TRBJ2-1	CASSLERPGDGEQFF
TRBV5-1	TRBJ2-1	CASSIGTGTYNEQFF
TRBV5-1	TRBJ1-1	CASSSRARQGAFF
TRBV20-1	TRBJ1-2	CSAREGTMGYTF